This T cell receptor (beta chain) was identified during a study of blood T cell repertoires in COVID-19. Sequencing used immunoSEQ multiplex PCR; TCRdb keeps in-frame clones, though not all of them. The table lists 200,000 to 300,000 clones, roughly 88% of them singletons. V trimming: 4 bases; J trimming: 7 bases; junction bases outside the gene matches: 6. This CDR3 spans 13 amino acids. Germline V gene sequence: CDR1 SGHRS, CDR2 YFSETQ. The sequence derives from a man in his forties or fifties who had recovered from COVID-19. V gene TRBV5-1 combines with J gene TRBJ1-1, with 8 bases aligning to TRBD1. Material: peripheral blood. The CDR3, as DNA: TGCGCCAGCAGCCACGGACAGGGTGGTGAAGCTTTCTTT. It yields the protein CASSHGQGGEAFF.